This T cell receptor beta chain came from a study of shared T cell receptors in the human thymus. Method: immunoSEQ multiplex PCR; TCRdb's copy keeps in-frame clones and lacks some. Here the sample spans some 720,000 clones, roughly 88% being singletons. These data were also filed under a second study, of human thymus T cells. That report adds: All donors were healthy Finnish infants who were undergoing corrective surgery to treat congenital heart defects. Resections removed during corrective heart surgery provided the thymus tissue used. It looked as if thymic and blood repertoires used V and J genes in a biased way. Related research described thymic repertoires that were highly overlapping among unrelated individuals.

The TCR originated in a boy under two years old with a congenital heart defect. Sequencing input: thymocytes.

The CDR3 protein is CASSFGTGSWETQYF. CDR3 nucleotides: TGTGCCAGCAGCTTCGGGACAGGGTCGTGGGAGACCCAGTACTTC. V gene TRBV7-7 combines with J gene TRBJ2-5; 9 bases are a match to TRBD1. The germline gives CDR1 SSHAT, CDR2 FNYEAQ (reference sequence). The V and J ends lost 3 bases and 5 bases, in that order; junction bases with no gene match: 7. The length of the CDR3 is 15 residues.